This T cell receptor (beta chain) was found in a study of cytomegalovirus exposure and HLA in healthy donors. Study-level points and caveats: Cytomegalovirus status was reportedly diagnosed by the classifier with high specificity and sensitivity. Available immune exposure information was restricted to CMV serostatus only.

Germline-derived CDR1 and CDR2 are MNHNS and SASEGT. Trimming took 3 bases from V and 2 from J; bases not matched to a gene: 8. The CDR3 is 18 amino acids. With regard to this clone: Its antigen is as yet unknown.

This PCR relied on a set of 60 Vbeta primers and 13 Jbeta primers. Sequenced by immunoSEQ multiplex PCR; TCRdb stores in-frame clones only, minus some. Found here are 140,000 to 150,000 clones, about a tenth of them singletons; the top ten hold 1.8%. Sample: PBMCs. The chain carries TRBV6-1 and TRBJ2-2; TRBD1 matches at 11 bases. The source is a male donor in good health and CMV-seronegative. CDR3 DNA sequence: TGTGCCAGCAGTGACTGGACAGGGGGCGAGGCAAACACCGGGGAGCTGTTTTTT. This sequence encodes CASSDWTGGEANTGELFF.